The sequence of this T cell receptor (beta chain) was determined in a study of vaccination and CD4 T cells after COVID-19. Germline loops: CDR1 SGHVS, CDR2 FQNEAQ. The CDR3 is 14 amino acids. Trimming removed 5 bases from V and 7 bases from J, with 15 bases in between. As regards this clonotype: The antigen is not known.

The sample's treatment: approximately 11-day PBMC culture with coronavirus spike peptide pools or control peptides (ViraFEST assay). Prior to the COVID-19 pandemic (2011-2018), the unexposed donor's CD4+ T cells were collected. Sequenced with the Oncomine TCR Beta short-read assay was DNA taken from cultured CD4+ T cells. One entry per CDR3 protein results from TCRdb running MiXCR on the PCR reads. The sample carries about 6,600 distinct CDR3 sequences, around half recorded once. The V and J genes are TRBV7-8 and TRBJ1-5, with D possibly TRBD1 on 5 matching bases. The sample was CD4+ T cells from blood, cultured in vitro. This sequence originates from a human donor in good health. Written as DNA, the CDR3 is TGTGCCAGCAGCGGGGAGGGGACGAAACAGCCCCAGCATTTT. Amino acids: CASSGEGTKQPQHF.